A selection of T cell receptor beta chains follows, all from one sample in a study of neurological immune-mediated disorders. TCRdb analysed the 5' RACE reads with MiXCR anew, one entry per CDR3 protein. Of 95,000 to 110,000 distinct CDR3 sequences listed, more than 10% are singletons. The material sequenced was PBMCs. The receptors here all came from a female donor with HTLV-1-associated myelopathy (HAM/TSP). CDR3s include the opening cysteine and the closing phenylalanine or tryptophan. D genes are given only for firm matches. Expanded clones are given a class, and other clones once, few, many or no size at all.

J gene | clone size | D gene | V gene | CDR3 DNA | CDR3 protein
TRBJ2-1 | NA | TRBD2 | TRBV9 | TGTGCCAGCAGCGTAGGAGCGGGGGGGCTCTACAATGAGCAGTTCTTC | CASSVGAGGLYNEQFF
TRBJ2-3 | NA | TRBD2 | TRBV3-1 | TGTGCCAGCGGAATTAGCGGGGGCACAGATACGCAGTATTTT | CASGISGGTDTQYF
TRBJ1-5 | many | NA | TRBV21-1 | TGTGCCAGCAGCAAACCCAGGGCTCAGCCCCAGCATTTT | CASSKPRAQPQHF
TRBJ2-3 | many | TRBD1 | TRBV6-5 | TGTGCCAGCATGGTGGACAGGGGGGCAGATACGCAGTATTTT | CASMVDRGADTQYF
TRBJ2-3 | many | TRBD2 | TRBV28 | TGTGCCAGCATGGCGGGGGGTTTCACAGATACGCAGTATTTT | CASMAGGFTDTQYF
TRBJ1-3 | many | NA | TRBV5-1 | TGCGCCAGCCATATGGGGGGATCTGGAAACACCATATATTTT | CASHMGGSGNTIYF
TRBJ2-1 | few | TRBD2 | TRBV20-1 | TGCAGTCTAAGAGCGGGGACCACCTCCTACAATGAGCAGTTCTTC | CSLRAGTTSYNEQFF
TRBJ2-7 | many | TRBD1 | TRBV12-3/TRBV12-4 | TGCGCCAGCAGCTTGGGGACAGGCTTTTCCTACGAGCAGTACTTC | CASSLGTGFSYEQYF
TRBJ2-6 | many | NA | TRBV5-1 | TGCGCCAGCAGCTTTATAGGGGTTCTGACGGGGGCCAACGTCCTGACTTTC | CASSFIGVLTGANVLTF
TRBJ2-3 | few | TRBD1 | TRBV5-1 | TGCGCCAGCGGGGGACAGGGGACCACAGATACGCAGTATTTT | CASGGQGTTDTQYF
TRBJ2-6 | NA | NA | TRBV5-1 | TGCGCCAGCAGCTGGACAGTGGAGGTCTCTGGGGCCAACGTCCTGACTTTC | CASSWTVEVSGANVLTF
TRBJ2-3 | few | NA | TRBV29-1 | TGCAGCGTTGAAGGAGAGGGGGAGGCAGATACGCAGTATTTT | CSVEGEGEADTQYF
TRBJ2-2 | many | NA | TRBV12-3/TRBV12-4 | TGTGCCAGCAGTTTGTCTCAGGTAGCTGCGGAGACCGGGGAGCTGTTTTTT | CASSLSQVAAETGELFF
TRBJ2-6 | many | NA | TRBV5-6 | TGTGCCAGCAGAAAAGGACGGTTCTCTGGGGCCAACGTCCTGACTTTC | CASRKGRFSGANVLTF
TRBJ2-5 | many | TRBD1 | TRBV15 | TGTGCTACCAGCCTTCAGGGGGCCATGACCCGAGAGACCCAGTACTTC | CATSLQGAMTRETQYF
TRBJ1-1 | many | NA | TRBV20-1 | TGCAGTGCCGGAGACAGTTCTAACACTGAAGCTTTCTTT | CSAGDSSNTEAFF
TRBJ2-1 | many | TRBD1 | TRBV6-6 | TGTGCCAGCACCGTACAGGGGGCGTCTTACAATGAGCAGTTCTTC | CASTVQGASYNEQFF
TRBJ2-2 | many | NA | TRBV2 | TGTGCCAGCAGTGAAGCGGGCGGGGAGCTGTTTTTT | CASSEAGGELFF
TRBJ2-7 | many | NA | TRBV27 | TGTGCCAGCAGTCCCTGGGGACTCCTGAGGGAGCAGTACTTC | CASSPWGLLREQYF
TRBJ1-1 | many | NA | TRBV5-1 | TGCGCCAGCAGCTTGAGGGACGATACAGGCAACACTGAAGCTTTCTTT | CASSLRDDTGNTEAFF
TRBJ2-3 | many | NA | TRBV5-1 | TGCGCCAGCAGCTCCTTCTCGGGGGTTCCAGATACGCAGTATTTT | CASSSFSGVPDTQYF
TRBJ2-5 | many | NA | TRBV4-2 | TGTGCCAGCAGCCCGACAGCGGGTAGGGCAGAGACCCAGTACTTC | CASSPTAGRAETQYF
TRBJ1-5 | many | NA | TRBV25-1 | TGTGCCAGCAGTCAGTGGAGCAATCAGCCCCAGCATTTT | CASSQWSNQPQHF
TRBJ1-4 | many | NA | TRBV20-1 | TGCAGTGCTAGAGATCTTGGGTTAGGTGAAAAACTGTTTTTT | CSARDLGLGEKLFF